The T cell receptor beta chain under discussion was sequenced for a study of post-analysis software for immune sequencing data. Study findings and constraints: People with multiple sclerosis had a significantly lower normalized Chao1 diversity than controls did. Controls had lower frequencies than patients of four or five TRBV segments, which included TRBV5-6, TRBV5-1 and TRBV20-1.

In its sample, this clonotype was seen many times. The antigen is undetermined. Unique-molecular-identifier-tagged TCR beta cDNA libraries were used. TCRdb passed the PCR reads through MiXCR, listing each CDR3 protein once. The sample lists hundreds of thousands of distinct CDR3 sequences; 35% to 40% were seen once. CDR1 and CDR2 (germline): MGHRA, YSYEKL. CDR3 size: 13 residues. V lost 2 bases and J 8 bases, leaving 10 bases between the germline ends. The receptor was derived from a girl aged 10 to 17 with multiple sclerosis. V gene TRBV4-1 combines with J gene TRBJ2-1; the D call may be TRBD1 or TRBD2 (5 bases each). Input material: blood. DNA of the CDR3: TGCGCCAGCAGCCAACAGATGGGGGATGAGCAGTTCTTC. Protein sequence: CASSQQMGDEQFF.